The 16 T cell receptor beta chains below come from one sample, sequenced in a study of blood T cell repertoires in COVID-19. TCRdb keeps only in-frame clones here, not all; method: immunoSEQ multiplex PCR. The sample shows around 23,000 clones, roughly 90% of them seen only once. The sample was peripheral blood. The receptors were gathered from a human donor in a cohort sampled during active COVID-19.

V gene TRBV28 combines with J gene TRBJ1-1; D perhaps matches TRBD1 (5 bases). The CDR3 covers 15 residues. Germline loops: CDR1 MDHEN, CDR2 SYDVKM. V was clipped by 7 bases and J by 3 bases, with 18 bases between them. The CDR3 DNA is TGTGCCAGCACTACCGCGGGACTACGGGACACTGAAGCTTTCTTT. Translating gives CASTTAGLRDTEAFF.

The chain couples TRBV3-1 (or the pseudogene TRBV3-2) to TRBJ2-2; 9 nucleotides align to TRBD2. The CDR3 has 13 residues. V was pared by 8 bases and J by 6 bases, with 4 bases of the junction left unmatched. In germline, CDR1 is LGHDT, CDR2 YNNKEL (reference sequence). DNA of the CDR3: TGTGCCAGCTGGGGACTAGCATCCGGGGAGCTGTTTTTT. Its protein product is CASWGLASGELFF.

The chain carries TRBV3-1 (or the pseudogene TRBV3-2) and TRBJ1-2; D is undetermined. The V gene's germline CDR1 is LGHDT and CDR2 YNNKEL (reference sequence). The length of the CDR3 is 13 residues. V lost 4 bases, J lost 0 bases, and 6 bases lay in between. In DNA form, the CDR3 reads TGTGCCAGCAGCCCCCTAACTAACTATGGCTACACCTTC. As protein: CASSPLTNYGYTF.

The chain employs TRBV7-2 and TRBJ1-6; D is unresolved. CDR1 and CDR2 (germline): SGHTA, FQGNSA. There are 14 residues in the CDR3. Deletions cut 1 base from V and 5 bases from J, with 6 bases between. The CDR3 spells CASSLGLDNSPLHF. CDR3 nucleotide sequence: TGTGCCAGCAGCTTAGGGCTGGATAATTCACCCCTCCACTTT.

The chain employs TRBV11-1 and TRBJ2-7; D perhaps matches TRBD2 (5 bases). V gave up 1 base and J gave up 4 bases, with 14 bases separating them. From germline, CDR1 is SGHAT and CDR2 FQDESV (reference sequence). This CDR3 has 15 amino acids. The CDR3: CASSLGGPGKYEQYF. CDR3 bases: TGTGCCAGCAGCTTAGGCGGCCCCGGGAAGTACGAGCAGTACTTC.

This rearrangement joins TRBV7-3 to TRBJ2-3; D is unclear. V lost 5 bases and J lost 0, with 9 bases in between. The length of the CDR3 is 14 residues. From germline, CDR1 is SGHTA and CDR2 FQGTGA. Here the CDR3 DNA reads TGTGCCAGCAGCCCTGAGGAGAGCACAGATACGCAGTATTTT. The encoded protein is CASSPEESTDTQYF.

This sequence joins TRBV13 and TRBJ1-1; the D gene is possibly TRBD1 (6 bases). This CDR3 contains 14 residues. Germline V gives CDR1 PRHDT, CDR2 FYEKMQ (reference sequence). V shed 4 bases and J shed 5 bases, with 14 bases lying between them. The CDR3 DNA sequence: TGTGCCAGCAGCTACAGGGTTCGGGTTACTGAAGCTTTCTTT. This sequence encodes CASSYRVRVTEAFF.

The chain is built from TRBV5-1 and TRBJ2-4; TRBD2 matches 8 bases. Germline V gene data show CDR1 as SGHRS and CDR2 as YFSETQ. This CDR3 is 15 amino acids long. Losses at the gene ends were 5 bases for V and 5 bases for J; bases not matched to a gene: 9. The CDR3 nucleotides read TGCGCCAGCAGTCCAGAAGGAGCGGGGGAAAACATTCAGTACTTC. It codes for CASSPEGAGENIQYF.

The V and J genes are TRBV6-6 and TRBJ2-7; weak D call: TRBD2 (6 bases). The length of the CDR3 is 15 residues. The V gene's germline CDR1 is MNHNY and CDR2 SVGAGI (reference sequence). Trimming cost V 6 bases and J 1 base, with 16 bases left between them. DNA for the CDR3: TGTGCCAGCAGGGGGGGAGCGGTTCTTTCCTACGAGCAGTACTTC. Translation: CASRGGAVLSYEQYF.

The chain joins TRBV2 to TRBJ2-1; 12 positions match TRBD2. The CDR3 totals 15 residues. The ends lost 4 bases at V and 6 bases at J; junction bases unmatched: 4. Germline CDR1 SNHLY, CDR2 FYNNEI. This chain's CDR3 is CASSVTSGGVNEQFF. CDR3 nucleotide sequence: TGTGCCAGCAGTGTGACTAGCGGGGGCGTCAATGAGCAGTTCTTC.

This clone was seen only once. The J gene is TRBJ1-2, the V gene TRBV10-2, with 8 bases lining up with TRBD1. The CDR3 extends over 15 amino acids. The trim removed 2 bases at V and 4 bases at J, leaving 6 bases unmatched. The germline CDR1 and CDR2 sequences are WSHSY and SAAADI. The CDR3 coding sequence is TGCGCCAGCAGTGAGGGACAGGGTGAACTCTATGGCTACACCTTC. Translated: CASSEGQGELYGYTF.

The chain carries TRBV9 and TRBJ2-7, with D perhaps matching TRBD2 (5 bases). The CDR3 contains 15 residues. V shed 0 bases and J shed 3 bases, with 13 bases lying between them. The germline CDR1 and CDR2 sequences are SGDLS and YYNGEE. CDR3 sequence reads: CASSVEHSADYEQYF. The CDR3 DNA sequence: TGTGCCAGCAGCGTAGAGCATAGCGCCGACTACGAGCAGTACTTC.

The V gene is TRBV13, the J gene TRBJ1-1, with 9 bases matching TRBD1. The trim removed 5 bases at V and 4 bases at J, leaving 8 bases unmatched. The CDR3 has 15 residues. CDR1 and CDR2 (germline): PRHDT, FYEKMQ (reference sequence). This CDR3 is CASSPYRGLGTEAFF. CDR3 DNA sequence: TGTGCCAGCAGCCCGTACAGGGGGCTCGGCACTGAAGCTTTCTTT.

CDR3 nucleotides: TGTGCCAGCAGTGAATTAGGGACAGTTCGCGAGCAGTACTTC. Its translation: CASSELGTVREQYF. The rearrangement joins TRBV6-1 to TRBJ2-7, with 7 bases lining up with TRBD1. Germline assignment: CDR1 MNHNS and CDR2 SASEGT. The J segment lost 6 bases and the V segment lost 2 bases, leaving 7 bases of the junction unmatched. The CDR3 runs 14 residues.

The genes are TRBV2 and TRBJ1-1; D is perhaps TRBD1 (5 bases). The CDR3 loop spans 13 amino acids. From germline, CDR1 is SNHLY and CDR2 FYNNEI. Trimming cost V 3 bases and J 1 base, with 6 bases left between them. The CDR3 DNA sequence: TGTGCCAGCAGTGACCAGGGGAACACTGAAGCTTTCTTT. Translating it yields CASSDQGNTEAFF.

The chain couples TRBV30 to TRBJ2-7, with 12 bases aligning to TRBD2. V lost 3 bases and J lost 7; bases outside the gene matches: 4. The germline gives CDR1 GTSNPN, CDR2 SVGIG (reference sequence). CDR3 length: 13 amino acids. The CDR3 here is CAWRASGGAEQYF. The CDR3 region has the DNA TGTGCCTGGAGGGCTAGCGGGGGGGCAGAGCAGTACTTC.